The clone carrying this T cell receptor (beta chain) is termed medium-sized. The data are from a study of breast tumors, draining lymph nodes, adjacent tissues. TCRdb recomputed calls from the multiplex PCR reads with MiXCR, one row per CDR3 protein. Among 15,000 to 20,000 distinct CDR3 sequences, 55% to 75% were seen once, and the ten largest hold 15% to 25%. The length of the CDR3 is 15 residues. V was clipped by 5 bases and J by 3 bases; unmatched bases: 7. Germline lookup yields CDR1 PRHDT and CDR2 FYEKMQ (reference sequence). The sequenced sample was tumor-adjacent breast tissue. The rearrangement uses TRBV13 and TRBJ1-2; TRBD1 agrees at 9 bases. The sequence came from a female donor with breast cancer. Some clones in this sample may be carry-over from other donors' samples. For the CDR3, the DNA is TGTGCCAGCAGCATCTGGGACAGGGTGGACTATGGCTACACCTTC. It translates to CASSIWDRVDYGYTF.